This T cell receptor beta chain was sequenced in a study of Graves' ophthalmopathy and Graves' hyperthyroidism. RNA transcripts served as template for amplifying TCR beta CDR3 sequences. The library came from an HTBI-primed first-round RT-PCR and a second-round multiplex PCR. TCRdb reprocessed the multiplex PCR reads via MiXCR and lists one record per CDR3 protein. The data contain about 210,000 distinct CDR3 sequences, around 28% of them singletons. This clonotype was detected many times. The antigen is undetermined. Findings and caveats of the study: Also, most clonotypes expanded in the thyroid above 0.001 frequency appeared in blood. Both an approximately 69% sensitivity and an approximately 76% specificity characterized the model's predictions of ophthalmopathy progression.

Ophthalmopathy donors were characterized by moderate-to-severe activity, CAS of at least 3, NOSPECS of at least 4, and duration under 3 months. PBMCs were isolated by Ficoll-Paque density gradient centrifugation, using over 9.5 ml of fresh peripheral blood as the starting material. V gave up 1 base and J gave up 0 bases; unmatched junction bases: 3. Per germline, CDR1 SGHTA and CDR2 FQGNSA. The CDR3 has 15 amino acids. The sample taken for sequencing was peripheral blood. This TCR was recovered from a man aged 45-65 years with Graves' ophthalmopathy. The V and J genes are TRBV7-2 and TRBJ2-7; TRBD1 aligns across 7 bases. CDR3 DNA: TGTGCCAGCAGCTTAGAAGGGGGCGCCTCCTACGAGCAGTACTTC. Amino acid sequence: CASSLEGGASYEQYF.